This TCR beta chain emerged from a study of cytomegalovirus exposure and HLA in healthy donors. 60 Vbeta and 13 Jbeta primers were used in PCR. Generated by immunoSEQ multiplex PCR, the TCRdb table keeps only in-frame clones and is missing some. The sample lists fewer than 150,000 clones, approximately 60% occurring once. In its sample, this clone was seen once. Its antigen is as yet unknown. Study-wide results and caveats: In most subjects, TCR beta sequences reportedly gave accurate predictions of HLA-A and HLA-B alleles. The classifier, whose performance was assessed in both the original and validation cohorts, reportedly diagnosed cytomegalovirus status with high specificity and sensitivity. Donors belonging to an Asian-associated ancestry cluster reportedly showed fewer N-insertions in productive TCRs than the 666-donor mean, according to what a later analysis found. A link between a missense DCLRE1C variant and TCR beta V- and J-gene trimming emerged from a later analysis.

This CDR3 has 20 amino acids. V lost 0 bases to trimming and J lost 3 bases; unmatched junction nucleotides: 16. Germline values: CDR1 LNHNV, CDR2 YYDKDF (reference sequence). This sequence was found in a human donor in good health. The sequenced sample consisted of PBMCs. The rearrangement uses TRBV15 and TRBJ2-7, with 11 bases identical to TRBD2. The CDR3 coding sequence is TGTGCCACCAGCAGAGACCCGAGCGGAACTAGCGGGAGCAGGGTCTACGAGCAGTACTTC. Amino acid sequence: CATSRDPSGTSGSRVYEQYF. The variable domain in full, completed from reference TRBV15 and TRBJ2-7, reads DAMVIQNPRYQVTQFGKPVTLSCSQTLNHNVMYWYQQKSSQAPKLLFHYYDKDFNNEADTPDNFQSRRPNTSFCFLDIRSPGLGDTAMYLCATSRDPSGTSGSRVYEQYFGPGTRLTVT.